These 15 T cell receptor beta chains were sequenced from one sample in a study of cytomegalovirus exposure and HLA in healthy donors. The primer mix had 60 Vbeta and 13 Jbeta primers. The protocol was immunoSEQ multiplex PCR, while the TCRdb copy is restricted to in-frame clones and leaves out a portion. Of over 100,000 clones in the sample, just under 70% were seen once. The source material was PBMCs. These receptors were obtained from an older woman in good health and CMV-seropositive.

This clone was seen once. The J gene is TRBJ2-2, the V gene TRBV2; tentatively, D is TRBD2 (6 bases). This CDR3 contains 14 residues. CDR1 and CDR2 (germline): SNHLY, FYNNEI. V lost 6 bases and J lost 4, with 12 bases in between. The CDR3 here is CASRRETSTGELFF. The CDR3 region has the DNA TGTGCCAGCAGGAGGGAGACTAGCACCGGGGAGCTGTTTTTT.

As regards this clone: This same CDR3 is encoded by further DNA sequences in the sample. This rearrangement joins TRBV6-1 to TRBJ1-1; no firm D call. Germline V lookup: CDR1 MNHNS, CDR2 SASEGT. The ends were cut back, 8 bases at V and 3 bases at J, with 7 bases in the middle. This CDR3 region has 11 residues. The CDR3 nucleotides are TGTGCCAGCCGAAGAGACACTGAAGCTTTCTTT. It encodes CASRRDTEAFF.

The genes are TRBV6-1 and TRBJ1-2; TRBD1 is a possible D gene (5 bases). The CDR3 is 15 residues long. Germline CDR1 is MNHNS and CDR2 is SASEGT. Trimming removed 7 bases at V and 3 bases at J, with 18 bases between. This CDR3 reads CASTMGGRVDYGYTF. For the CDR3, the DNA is TGTGCCAGCACCATGGGTGGCAGGGTCGACTATGGCTACACCTTC.

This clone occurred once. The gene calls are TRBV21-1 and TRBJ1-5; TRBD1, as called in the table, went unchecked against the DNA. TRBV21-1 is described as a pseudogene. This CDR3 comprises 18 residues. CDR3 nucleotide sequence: TGTGCCAGCAGCAAGGGGGGCAGGGGGAGTAATAGCAATCAGCCCCAGCATTTT. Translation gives CASSKGGRGSNSNQPQHF.

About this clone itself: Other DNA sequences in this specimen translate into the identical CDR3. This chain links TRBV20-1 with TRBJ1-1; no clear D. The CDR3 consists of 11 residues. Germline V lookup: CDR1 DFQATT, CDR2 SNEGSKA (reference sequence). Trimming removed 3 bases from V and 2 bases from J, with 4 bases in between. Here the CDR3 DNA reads TGCAGTGCTAGCGTAAACACTGAAGCTTTCTTT. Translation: CSASVNTEAFF.

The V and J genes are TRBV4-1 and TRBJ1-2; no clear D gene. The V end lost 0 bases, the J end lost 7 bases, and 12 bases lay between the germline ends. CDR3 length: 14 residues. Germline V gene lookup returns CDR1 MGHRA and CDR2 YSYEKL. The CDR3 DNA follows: TGCGCCAGCAGCCAAGAGGTCCGGGGAGGTGGCTACACCTTC. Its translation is CASSQEVRGGGYTF.

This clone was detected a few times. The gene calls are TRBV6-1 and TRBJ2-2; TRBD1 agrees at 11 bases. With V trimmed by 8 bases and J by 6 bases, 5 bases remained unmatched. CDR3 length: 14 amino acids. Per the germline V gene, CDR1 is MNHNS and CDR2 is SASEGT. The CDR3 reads CASFRTGGSGELFF. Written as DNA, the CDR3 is TGTGCCAGCTTCCGGACAGGGGGCTCCGGGGAGCTGTTTTTT.

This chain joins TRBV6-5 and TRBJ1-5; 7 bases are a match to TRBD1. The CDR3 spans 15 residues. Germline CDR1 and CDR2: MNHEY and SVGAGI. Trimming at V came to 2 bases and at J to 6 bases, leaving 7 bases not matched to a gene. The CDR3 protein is CASSYDRQGGQPQHF. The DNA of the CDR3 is TGTGCCAGCAGTTACGACAGACAGGGAGGTCAGCCCCAGCATTTT.

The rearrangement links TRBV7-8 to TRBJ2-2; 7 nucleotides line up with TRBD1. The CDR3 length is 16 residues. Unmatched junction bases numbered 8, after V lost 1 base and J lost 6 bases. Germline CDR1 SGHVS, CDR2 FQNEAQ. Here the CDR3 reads CASSLGSQGVAGELFF. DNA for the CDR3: TGTGCCAGCAGCTTAGGTAGTCAGGGGGTTGCCGGGGAGCTGTTTTTT.

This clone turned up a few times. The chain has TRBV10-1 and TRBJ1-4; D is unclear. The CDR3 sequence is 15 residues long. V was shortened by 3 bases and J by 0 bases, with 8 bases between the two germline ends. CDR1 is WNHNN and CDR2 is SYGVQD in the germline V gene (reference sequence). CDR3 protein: CASSDGGATNEKLFF. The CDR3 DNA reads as TGCGCCAGCAGTGACGGCGGTGCAACTAATGAAAAACTGTTTTTT.

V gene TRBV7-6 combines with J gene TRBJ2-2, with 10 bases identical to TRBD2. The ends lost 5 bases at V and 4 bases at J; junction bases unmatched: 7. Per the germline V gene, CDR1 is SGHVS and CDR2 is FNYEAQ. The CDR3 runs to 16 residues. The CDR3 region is CASSTSGGAGTGELFF. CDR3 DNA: TGTGCCAGCAGCACGAGCGGGGGGGCCGGCACCGGGGAGCTGTTTTTT.

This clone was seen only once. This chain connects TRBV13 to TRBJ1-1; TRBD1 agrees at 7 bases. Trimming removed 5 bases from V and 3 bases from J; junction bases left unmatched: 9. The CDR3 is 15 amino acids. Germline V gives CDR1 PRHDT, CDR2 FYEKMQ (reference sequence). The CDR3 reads CASSLIQGSDTEAFF. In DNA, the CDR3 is TGTGCCAGCAGCCTTATACAGGGGAGTGACACTGAAGCTTTCTTT.

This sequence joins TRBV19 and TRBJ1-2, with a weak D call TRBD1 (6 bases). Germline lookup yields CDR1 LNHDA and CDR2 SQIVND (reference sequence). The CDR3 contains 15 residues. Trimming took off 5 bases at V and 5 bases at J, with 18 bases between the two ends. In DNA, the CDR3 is TGTGCCAGTAGTTTCGAGTCCCAGGGGTTGTATGGCTACACCTTC. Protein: CASSFESQGLYGYTF.

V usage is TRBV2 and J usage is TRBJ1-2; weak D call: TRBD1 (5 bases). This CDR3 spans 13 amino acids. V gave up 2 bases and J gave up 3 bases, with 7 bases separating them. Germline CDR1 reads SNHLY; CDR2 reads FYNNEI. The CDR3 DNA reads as TGTGCCAGCAGTGAAACGGGGGACTATGGCTACACCTTC. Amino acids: CASSETGDYGYTF.

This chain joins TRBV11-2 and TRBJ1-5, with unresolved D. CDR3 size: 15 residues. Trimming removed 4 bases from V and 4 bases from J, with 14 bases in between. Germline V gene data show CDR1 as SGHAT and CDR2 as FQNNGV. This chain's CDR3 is CASSSKLGPNQPQHF. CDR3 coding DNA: TGTGCCAGCAGCTCAAAACTAGGACCGAATCAGCCCCAGCATTTT.